A selection of T cell receptor beta chains follows, all from one sample in a study of cytomegalovirus exposure and HLA in healthy donors. The table came from immunoSEQ multiplex PCR; TCRdb's copy has only in-frame clones and leaves some out. Of approximately 92,000 clones in the sample, around 70% were seen once. Input material: PBMCs. These receptors came from a man aged 55 to 70 in good health and CMV-seronegative. CDR3s include the opening cysteine and the closing phenylalanine or tryptophan. The order of the fields is V gene, J gene, clone size, D gene, CDR3 DNA, CDR3 protein. D genes are given only for firm matches. The size field is filled for only some rows; it gives once, few, many or a size class.

v_call: TRBV5-1; j_call: TRBJ2-1; clone_size: .; d_call: TRBD2; cdr3_nt: TGCGCCAGCCACGGGAGGGCCGATCTCAATGAGCAGTTCTTC; cdr3_aa: CASHGRADLNEQFF
v_call: TRBV2; j_call: TRBJ2-1; clone_size: .; d_call: .; cdr3_nt: TGTGCCAGCAGTGATCAGGGCCCCTTGGATGAGCAGTTCTTC; cdr3_aa: CASSDQGPLDEQFF
v_call: TRBV19; j_call: TRBJ2-1; clone_size: few; d_call: .; cdr3_nt: TGTGCCAGTAGTTCGGCAGGACTACCTTACAATGAGCAGTTCTTC; cdr3_aa: CASSSAGLPYNEQFF
v_call: TRBV7-6; j_call: TRBJ2-7; clone_size: .; d_call: TRBD2; cdr3_nt: TGTGCCAGCAGGCAGCGGGAGGGACCCTACGAGCAGTACTTC; cdr3_aa: CASRQREGPYEQYF
v_call: TRBV28; j_call: TRBJ1-4; clone_size: .; d_call: TRBD1; cdr3_nt: TGTGCCAGCAGATCCGGACAGGGTTCTAATGAAAAACTGTTTTTT; cdr3_aa: CASRSGQGSNEKLFF
v_call: TRBV29-1; j_call: TRBJ2-7; clone_size: .; d_call: .; cdr3_nt: TGCAGCGTTGATGGCCCAAATTACGAGCAGTACTTC; cdr3_aa: CSVDGPNYEQYF
v_call: TRBV7-9; j_call: TRBJ1-2; clone_size: .; d_call: TRBD1; cdr3_nt: TGTGCCAGCAGCGAGACACAGGGGGCGACAGGCTACACCTTC; cdr3_aa: CASSETQGATGYTF
v_call: TRBV7-9; j_call: TRBJ2-7; clone_size: .; d_call: TRBD2; cdr3_nt: TGTGCCAGCAGCTATATAGCGGGGGGCCCCTACGAGCAGTACTTC; cdr3_aa: CASSYIAGGPYEQYF
v_call: TRBV19; j_call: TRBJ2-3; clone_size: few; d_call: TRBD1; cdr3_nt: TGTGCCAGTAGCTCGGGGCAGGGGGAGACAGATACGCAGTATTTT; cdr3_aa: CASSSGQGETDTQYF
v_call: TRBV7-2; j_call: TRBJ2-1; clone_size: once; d_call: TRBD2; cdr3_nt: TGTGCCAGCCGCCAAACGGGGCTAGCGGGGGGTGATGAGCAGTTCTTC; cdr3_aa: CASRQTGLAGGDEQFF
v_call: TRBV5-4; j_call: TRBJ2-2; clone_size: .; d_call: .; cdr3_nt: TGTGCCAGCAGCTTGGCCGTGGCCACCGGGGAGCTGTTTTTT; cdr3_aa: CASSLAVATGELFF
v_call: TRBV6-1; j_call: TRBJ1-1; clone_size: few; d_call: .; cdr3_nt: TGTGCCAGCAGTGACTCCGGGACTAAGGCTTTCTTT; cdr3_aa: CASSDSGTKAFF
v_call: TRBV6-5; j_call: TRBJ2-1; clone_size: .; d_call: TRBD2; cdr3_nt: TGTGCCAGCAGGCCGCCGGGACTAGCCTACAATGAGCAGTTCTTC; cdr3_aa: CASRPPGLAYNEQFF
v_call: TRBV14; j_call: TRBJ2-5; clone_size: .; d_call: .; cdr3_nt: TGTGCCAGCAGCGAGGCGTGGCAGCAAGAGACCCAGTACTTC; cdr3_aa: CASSEAWQQETQYF
v_call: TRBV30; j_call: TRBJ2-3; clone_size: .; d_call: .; cdr3_nt: TGTGCCTGGTATGTTAGCGGTTCTAGCACAGATACGCAGTATTTT; cdr3_aa: CAWYVSGSSTDTQYF
v_call: TRBV2; j_call: TRBJ1-1; clone_size: .; d_call: TRBD1; cdr3_nt: TGTGCCAGCAGACTGGGACAGGGCAACACTGAAGCTTTCTTT; cdr3_aa: CASRLGQGNTEAFF
v_call: TRBV7-9; j_call: TRBJ1-1; clone_size: .; d_call: .; cdr3_nt: TGTGCCAGCAGCTTAGTCGCGTACTCTGCTTTCTTT; cdr3_aa: CASSLVAYSAFF
v_call: TRBV5-1; j_call: TRBJ2-7; clone_size: .; d_call: .; cdr3_nt: TGCGCCAGCAGCACGACTAGATTTGAGCAGTACTTC; cdr3_aa: CASSTTRFEQYF
v_call: TRBV6-5; j_call: TRBJ1-4; clone_size: few; d_call: TRBD1; cdr3_nt: TGTGCCAGCAGTGGGGGGACAGGGCGGGCTGAAAAACTGTTTTTT; cdr3_aa: CASSGGTGRAEKLFF
v_call: TRBV9; j_call: TRBJ2-5; clone_size: .; d_call: TRBD1; cdr3_nt: TGTGCCAGCAGCGTAGATGGGCAGGGGGCGAAGACCCAGTACTTC; cdr3_aa: CASSVDGQGAKTQYF
v_call: TRBV29-1; j_call: TRBJ1-4; clone_size: .; d_call: .; cdr3_nt: TGCAGCGTTGAAGGTGAATCTGCAGCTAATGAAAAACTGTTTTTT; cdr3_aa: CSVEGESAANEKLFF
v_call: TRBV5-4; j_call: TRBJ1-6; clone_size: .; d_call: TRBD1; cdr3_nt: TGTGCCAGCAGCTTGGTAGGGGACAGGGGTTCACCCCTCCACTTT; cdr3_aa: CASSLVGDRGSPLHF
v_call: TRBV30; j_call: TRBJ1-4; clone_size: .; d_call: .; cdr3_nt: TGTGCCTGGAGGCCAGGCAGGGTTTCAACTAATGAAAAACTGTTTTTT; cdr3_aa: CAWRPGRVSTNEKLFF
v_call: TRBV28; j_call: TRBJ2-7; clone_size: .; d_call: TRBD2; cdr3_nt: TGTGCCAGCAGCTCCCATAGCGGGACTAATTCCTACGAGCAGTACTTC; cdr3_aa: CASSSHSGTNSYEQYF
v_call: TRBV4-1; j_call: TRBJ2-6; clone_size: .; d_call: .; cdr3_nt: TGCGCCACCCAAGGAGGGTCTGGGGCCAACGTCCTGACTTTC; cdr3_aa: CATQGGSGANVLTF
v_call: TRBV30; j_call: TRBJ2-3; clone_size: .; d_call: TRBD2; cdr3_nt: TGTGCCTGGAGTGTACGAGACGGGGGGGGCCGGAATTTT; cdr3_aa: CAWSVRDGGGRNF
v_call: TRBV19; j_call: TRBJ1-1; clone_size: few; d_call: TRBD1; cdr3_nt: TGTGCCAGTAGTATATGGACAGGGGGCCCGTCTAACACTGAAGCTTTCTTT; cdr3_aa: CASSIWTGGPSNTEAFF
v_call: TRBV5-1; j_call: TRBJ1-1; clone_size: .; d_call: TRBD1; cdr3_nt: TGCGCCAGCAGCCCCAGACAGGGGACGTCGAACACTGAAGCTTTCTTT; cdr3_aa: CASSPRQGTSNTEAFF
v_call: TRBV11-2; j_call: TRBJ1-6; clone_size: .; d_call: .; cdr3_nt: TGTGCCAGCAGCGACAGGTATAATTCACCCCTCCACTTT; cdr3_aa: CASSDRYNSPLHF
v_call: TRBV5-1; j_call: TRBJ2-7; clone_size: .; d_call: .; cdr3_nt: TGCGCCAACTTAAGCCTAATCCAGTACTTC; cdr3_aa: CANLSLIQYF
v_call: TRBV18; j_call: TRBJ2-7; clone_size: .; d_call: TRBD1; cdr3_nt: TGTGCCAGCTCACCCGGGACAGGGTCCCACGAGCAGTACTTC; cdr3_aa: CASSPGTGSHEQYF
v_call: TRBV4-3; j_call: TRBJ2-7; clone_size: .; d_call: .; cdr3_nt: TGCGCCAGCAGCCGATCCCGGGGTCGGGACGAGCAGTACTTC; cdr3_aa: CASSRSRGRDEQYF
v_call: TRBV25-1; j_call: TRBJ2-7; clone_size: .; d_call: TRBD2; cdr3_nt: TGTGCCAGCAGTGTGCGGGGGGGCTTGTACGAGCAGTACTTC; cdr3_aa: CASSVRGGLYEQYF
v_call: TRBV7-9; j_call: TRBJ1-1; clone_size: .; d_call: TRBD1; cdr3_nt: TGTGCCAGCAGCTACGGGACAGGGTTCACTGAAGCTTTCTTT; cdr3_aa: CASSYGTGFTEAFF
v_call: TRBV5-1; j_call: TRBJ1-4; clone_size: .; d_call: .; cdr3_nt: TGCGCCAGCAGCGAAGAGCAGGGGATGGGTGAAAAACTGTTTTTT; cdr3_aa: CASSEEQGMGEKLFF
v_call: TRBV6-6; j_call: TRBJ2-5; clone_size: .; d_call: TRBD1; cdr3_nt: TGTGCCAGCAGTCAGGACAGGGGCCAAGAGACCCAGTACTTC; cdr3_aa: CASSQDRGQETQYF
v_call: TRBV30; j_call: TRBJ1-5; clone_size: .; d_call: .; cdr3_nt: TGTGCCTGGAGTCCTACCCCCCATAGCAATCAGCCCCAGCATTTT; cdr3_aa: CAWSPTPHSNQPQHF
v_call: TRBV19; j_call: TRBJ2-5; clone_size: few; d_call: TRBD2; cdr3_nt: TGTGCCAGTACCAATCCCGGTCCGGGAGGCCAAGAGACCCAGTACTTC; cdr3_aa: CASTNPGPGGQETQYF
v_call: TRBV21-1; j_call: TRBJ2-5; clone_size: .; d_call: .; cdr3_nt: TGTGCCAGCAGCTCCCCCGGGACAGGGATGTACCAAGAGACCCAGTACTTC; cdr3_aa: CASSSPGTGMYQETQYF
v_call: TRBV10-2; j_call: TRBJ2-7; clone_size: .; d_call: .; cdr3_nt: TGCGCCAGCAGTGAGTCTGGGCGGGCCGAGCAGTACTTC; cdr3_aa: CASSESGRAEQYF
v_call: TRBV27; j_call: TRBJ2-4; clone_size: .; d_call: TRBD1; cdr3_nt: TGTGCCAGCAGTCTAAGGACAGGGATGGGCCCCCTATACTTC; cdr3_aa: CASSLRTGMGPLYF
v_call: TRBV2; j_call: TRBJ1-1; clone_size: .; d_call: .; cdr3_nt: TGTGCCAGAAAAGGTTCAGCGGGGGGTGAAGCTTTCTTT; cdr3_aa: CARKGSAGGEAFF
v_call: TRBV10-2; j_call: TRBJ2-5; clone_size: .; d_call: TRBD1; cdr3_nt: TGCGCCAGCAGTGAGAAACCGGACAGGGGGCTCGGAAAGACCCAGTACTTC; cdr3_aa: CASSEKPDRGLGKTQYF
v_call: TRBV9; j_call: TRBJ2-2; clone_size: few; d_call: .; cdr3_nt: TGTGCCAGTTCCTCAACTACAGGGACCGGGGAGCTGTTTTTT; cdr3_aa: CASSSTTGTGELFF
v_call: TRBV4-1; j_call: TRBJ1-2; clone_size: few; d_call: TRBD1; cdr3_nt: TGCGCCAGCAGCCCATACCCCCGGGACAGGAAACGGAATGGCTACACCTTC; cdr3_aa: CASSPYPRDRKRNGYTF
v_call: TRBV2; j_call: TRBJ2-5; clone_size: .; d_call: .; cdr3_nt: TGTGCCAGTAACGCCCGTCGGGAGACCCAGTACTTC; cdr3_aa: CASNARRETQYF
v_call: TRBV7-9; j_call: TRBJ2-5; clone_size: .; d_call: TRBD1; cdr3_nt: TGTGCCAGCAGCTTAGCGGCAGGGGGCCTGGAGACCCAGTACTTC; cdr3_aa: CASSLAAGGLETQYF
v_call: TRBV7-9; j_call: TRBJ1-4; clone_size: .; d_call: TRBD1; cdr3_nt: TGTGCCAGCAGCTTAGCCGGTACAGGGGAGGCAAAACTGTTTTTT; cdr3_aa: CASSLAGTGEAKLFF
v_call: TRBV6-1; j_call: TRBJ2-4; clone_size: .; d_call: .; cdr3_nt: TGTGCCAGCAAAAGAGCCGGGACAACGAACATTCAGTACTTC; cdr3_aa: CASKRAGTTNIQYF
v_call: TRBV7-9; j_call: TRBJ2-1; clone_size: once; d_call: .; cdr3_nt: TGTGCCAGCAGCTTAACCGGCTCCTACAATGAGCAGTTCTTC; cdr3_aa: CASSLTGSYNEQFF
v_call: TRBV5-8; j_call: TRBJ1-5; clone_size: .; d_call: TRBD1; cdr3_nt: TGTGCCAGCAGCTTGCCGGGACAGGGGGGTTATCAGCCCCAGCATTTT; cdr3_aa: CASSLPGQGGYQPQHF
v_call: TRBV5-1; j_call: TRBJ1-2; clone_size: .; d_call: .; cdr3_nt: TGCGCCAGCAGCACACAGGGTGAGGGCTACACCTTC; cdr3_aa: CASSTQGEGYTF
v_call: TRBV5-1; j_call: TRBJ2-7; clone_size: .; d_call: TRBD2; cdr3_nt: TGCGCCAGCAGCTTGGGTCCGGGACTAGCGGCCTACGAGCAGTACTTC; cdr3_aa: CASSLGPGLAAYEQYF
v_call: TRBV2; j_call: TRBJ2-7; clone_size: .; d_call: .; cdr3_nt: TGTGCCAGCAGTCTGGGCCGAGCCCCCTCCGAGCAGTACTTC; cdr3_aa: CASSLGRAPSEQYF
v_call: TRBV6-5; j_call: TRBJ1-1; clone_size: .; d_call: .; cdr3_nt: TGTGCCAGCAGTTACTCCGGCAGGGGAACTGAAGCTTTCTTT; cdr3_aa: CASSYSGRGTEAFF
v_call: TRBV28; j_call: TRBJ2-5; clone_size: .; d_call: TRBD2; cdr3_nt: TGTGCCAGCAGGCTAGCGGGGCCCGGGGAGACCCAGTACTTC; cdr3_aa: CASRLAGPGETQYF
v_call: TRBV5-8; j_call: TRBJ2-2; clone_size: .; d_call: .; cdr3_nt: TGTGCCAGCAGCTTGGCTGACATGTTTACCGCCGGGGAGCTGTTTTTT; cdr3_aa: CASSLADMFTAGELFF
v_call: TRBV11-2; j_call: TRBJ1-2; clone_size: .; d_call: TRBD1; cdr3_nt: TGTGCCAGCAGCTTAGCCCCAGGGGGATGGGGCTACACCTTC; cdr3_aa: CASSLAPGGWGYTF
v_call: TRBV7-2; j_call: TRBJ2-3; clone_size: few; d_call: TRBD2; cdr3_nt: TGTGCCAGCAGCTGGGGAGGGTACACAGATACGCAGTATTTT; cdr3_aa: CASSWGGYTDTQYF
v_call: TRBV6-6; j_call: TRBJ1-3; clone_size: .; d_call: .; cdr3_nt: TGTGCCAGCCAGCAGGTATCAACTGGAAACACCATATATTTT; cdr3_aa: CASQQVSTGNTIYF